The 23 T cell receptor beta chains below come from one sample, sequenced in a study of cytomegalovirus exposure and HLA in healthy donors. Primers for the PCR totalled 60 Vbeta and 13 Jbeta. The repertoire was sequenced with immunoSEQ multiplex PCR; TCRdb's copy has only in-frame clones and lacks some. This sample has 190,000 or so clones, with over 75% found just once. The source material was PBMCs. The receptor source for this set is a woman aged 45-60 years in good health and CMV-seropositive.

The chain links TRBV12-5 to TRBJ2-5; 8 nucleotides agree with TRBD1. The J call may be incorrect, as the DNA end agrees better with TRBJ2-7. The germline V gene has CDR1 LGHNT and CDR2 FRNRAP. CDR3 size: 14 residues. The CDR3 here is CASGTGTGTYEQYF. In nucleotides, the CDR3 is TGTGCTAGTGGTACCGGGACAGGAACCTACGAGCAGTACTTC.

The chain uses TRBV7-2 and TRBJ2-1; 8 bases fit TRBD2. The V gene end was trimmed by 1 base and the J gene end by 6 bases; junction bases not matched to a gene: 2. This CDR3 has 14 amino acids. Germline V CDR1 and CDR2: SGHTA, FQGNSA. CDR3 DNA sequence: TGTGCCAGCAGCTTAGGCGGGGGGTCCAATGAGCAGTTCTTC. Protein sequence: CASSLGGGSNEQFF. The full variable domain, with the rest looked up from reference TRBV7-2 and TRBJ2-1, is GAGVSQSPSNKVTEKGKDVELRCDPISGHTALYWYRQSLGQGLEFLIYFQGNSAPDKSGLPSDRFSAERTGGSVSTLTIQRTQQEDSAVYLCASSLGGGSNEQFFGPGTRLTVL.

V gene TRBV19 combines with J gene TRBJ1-1, with D unresolved. CDR1 and CDR2 (germline): LNHDA, SQIVND (reference sequence). The CDR3 runs to 14 residues. Deletions cut 4 bases from V and 3 bases from J, with 12 bases between. For the CDR3, the DNA is TGTGCCAGTAGTAAGAGGCAGCCTTACACTGAAGCTTTCTTT. It is translated as CASSKRQPYTEAFF.

This chain uses TRBV20-1 with TRBJ1-5, with D unresolved. V lost 3 bases and J lost 7, with 7 bases in between. From germline, CDR1 is DFQATT and CDR2 SNEGSKA (reference sequence). The CDR3 totals 11 residues. The CDR3 sequence: CSASVAQPQHF. The CDR3 nucleotides read TGCAGTGCTAGCGTAGCACAGCCCCAGCATTTT.

The V gene is TRBV4-2, the J gene TRBJ2-7; 7 nucleotides agree with TRBD1. The CDR3 is 15 residues long. Germline V gene sequence: CDR1 LGHNA, CDR2 YNFKEQ. The trim removed 3 bases at V and 0 bases at J, leaving 5 bases unmatched. DNA for the CDR3: TGTGCCAGCAGCCACTCGGCAGGGGGCTCCTACGAGCAGTACTTC. This encodes CASSHSAGGSYEQYF.

The chain has TRBV7-6 and TRBJ2-1; 8 positions agree with TRBD2. The V and J ends lost 7 bases and 7 bases, in that order; junction bases with no gene match: 9. Germline CDR1 and CDR2: SGHVS and FNYEAQ. This CDR3 spans 14 amino acids. The CDR3 DNA reads TGTGCCAGCACAGGCCGGCGGGGGGCTAATGAGCAGTTCTTC. This translates into CASTGRRGANEQFF.

J is TRBJ2-1 and V is TRBV6-4; D unclear. The CDR3 contains 16 residues. V was pared by 3 bases and J by 0 bases, with 12 bases between. Germline V gene data show CDR1 as MRHNA and CDR2 as SNTAGT. The CDR3 protein is CASSETLRLSYNEQFF. CDR3 bases: TGTGCCAGCAGTGAAACTCTGCGCCTCTCCTACAATGAGCAGTTCTTC.

The J gene is TRBJ1-4, the V gene TRBV7-8, with D possibly being TRBD1 (6 bases). The CDR3 is 14 residues long. Germline CDR1 is SGHVS and CDR2 is FQNEAQ. V lost 3 bases to trimming and J lost 5 bases, with 10 bases between them. CDR3 amino acids: CASSLYRANEKLFF. As DNA, the CDR3 is TGTGCCAGCAGCTTGTACAGGGCCAATGAAAAACTGTTTTTT.

This clone has a single count. The chain links TRBV27 to TRBJ1-1; 7 positions agree with TRBD1. Germline V gene lookup returns CDR1 MNHEY and CDR2 SMNVEV (reference sequence). Trimming at V came to 4 bases and at J to 0 bases, leaving 8 bases not matched to a gene. CDR3 size: 16 residues. The CDR3: CASSYSGGEMNTEAFF. In DNA form, the CDR3 reads TGTGCCAGCAGTTACTCAGGGGGAGAGATGAACACTGAAGCTTTCTTT.

This chain connects TRBV5-1 to TRBJ1-1, with a weak D call TRBD1 (6 bases). Germline CDR1 is SGHRS and CDR2 is YFSETQ. The CDR3 spans 15 residues. The ends were cut back, 0 bases at V and 1 base at J, with 10 bases in the middle. The CDR3 DNA reads as TGCGCCAGCAGCTTGGGGCAGGGGAAGAACACTGAAGCTTTCTTT. It translates to CASSLGQGKNTEAFF.

This chain links TRBV5-1 with TRBJ2-2; 12 nucleotides match TRBD2. Trimming at V came to 4 bases and at J to 5 bases, leaving 3 bases not matched to a gene. Per germline, CDR1 SGHRS and CDR2 YFSETQ. This CDR3 has 15 residues. CDR3 in amino acids: CASSTGLAGTGELFF. For the CDR3, the DNA is TGCGCCAGCAGCACCGGACTAGCGGGGACCGGGGAGCTGTTTTTT.

The V gene is TRBV19, the J gene TRBJ1-1, with TRBD1 matching 11 bases. The V and J ends lost 4 bases and 5 bases, in that order; junction bases with no gene match: 6. This CDR3 has 15 residues. Germline-derived CDR1 and CDR2 are LNHDA and SQIVND (reference sequence). In DNA form, the CDR3 reads TGTGCCAGTAGTAGGACAGGGGGCTCTGGGACTGAAGCTTTCTTT. The encoded protein is CASSRTGGSGTEAFF. Drawing the rest from reference TRBV19 and TRBJ1-1, the complete variable domain is DGGITQSPKYLFRKEGQNVTLSCEQNLNHDAMYWYRQDPGQGLRLIYYSQIVNDFQKGDIAEGYSVSREKKESFPLTVTSAQKNPTAFYLCASSRTGGSGTEAFFGQGTRLTVV.

This clone was counted a few times. The CDR3, as DNA: TGCGCCAGCAGCTTTTCGGGGGACACTGAAGCTTTCTTT. Translation: CASSFSGDTEAFF. The J gene is TRBJ1-1, the V gene TRBV5-1; TRBD1 is a possible D gene (5 bases). The CDR3 extends over 13 amino acids. The V end was cut by 2 bases, the J end by 3 bases, with 8 bases between. The germline CDR1 and CDR2 sequences are SGHRS and YFSETQ.

This clone occurred a few times. This rearrangement joins TRBV25-1 to TRBJ1-6; 12 bases fit TRBD1. The germline V gene encodes CDR1 MGHDK and CDR2 SYGVNS. V lost 6 bases to trimming and J lost 8 bases; unmatched junction nucleotides: 2. The CDR3 is made up of 14 amino acids. The DNA of the CDR3 is TGTGCCAGCAGGGGACAGGGGGCGGATTCACCCCTCCACTTT. This translates into CASRGQGADSPLHF.

V usage is TRBV6-1 and J usage is TRBJ2-5, with 8 bases identical to TRBD2. With the DNA end fitting TRBJ2-7 better, the J assignment may be wrong. Germline V gives CDR1 MNHNS, CDR2 SASEGT. There are 13 residues in the CDR3. The CDR3, as DNA: TGTGCCAGCGCCCAGCGGGGGAAATACGAGCAGTACTTC. This translates into CASAQRGKYEQYF.

This rearrangement joins TRBV7-8 to TRBJ1-4; D unresolved. The CDR3 totals 16 residues. CDR1 is SGHVS, CDR2 FQNEAQ, per germline. V lost 5 bases to trimming and J lost 8 bases, with 21 bases between them. The chain's CDR3 is CASSPWAYRSGEKLFF. The CDR3, as DNA: TGTGCCAGCAGCCCGTGGGCCTACCGGTCGGGAGAAAAACTGTTTTTT.

This clone was observed a handful of times. J is TRBJ1-5 and V is TRBV28, with 7 bases aligning to TRBD1. There are 15 residues in the CDR3. The trim removed 3 bases at V and 5 bases at J, leaving 7 bases unmatched. Germline V gene sequence: CDR1 MDHEN, CDR2 SYDVKM. The CDR3: CASSFLDRLDQPQHF. CDR3 sequence (DNA): TGTGCCAGCAGTTTCCTGGACAGGCTCGATCAGCCCCAGCATTTT.

V gene TRBV7-2 combines with J gene TRBJ1-2; D is possibly TRBD1 (6 bases). Germline CDR1 is SGHTA and CDR2 is FQGNSA. This CDR3 contains 14 residues. Trimming stripped 5 bases from V and 3 bases from J, with 13 bases between. The CDR3 loop reads CASSVRDIYYGYTF. CDR3 bases: TGTGCCAGCAGCGTACGGGACATCTACTATGGCTACACCTTC.

The chain is built from TRBV25-1 and TRBJ2-2; no firm D call. V was pared by 6 bases and J by 5 bases, with 10 bases between. The CDR3 sequence is 13 residues long. CDR1 and CDR2 (germline): MGHDK, SYGVNS. The CDR3 nucleotides read TGTGCCAGCAGCGAGGATAATACCGGGGAGCTGTTTTTT. As protein: CASSEDNTGELFF.

The V and J genes are TRBV6-5 and TRBJ1-5, with 8 bases lining up with TRBD1. This CDR3 region has 15 residues. Unmatched junction bases numbered 5, after V lost 5 bases and J lost 2 bases. Germline V gives CDR1 MNHEY, CDR2 SVGAGI. CDR3 region: CASSRWTGRNQPQHF. CDR3 coding DNA: TGTGCCAGCAGTCGGTGGACAGGGCGCAATCAGCCCCAGCATTTT.

This clone has a single count. This chain joins TRBV9 and TRBJ2-4, with 14 bases that match TRBD2. CDR3 length: 19 residues. Germline V gene lookup returns CDR1 SGDLS and CDR2 YYNGEE. Germline trimming cut 3 bases from V and 1 base from J; bases unmatched to any gene: 9. The CDR3 DNA follows: TGTGCCAGCAGCGCACCCGGGACTAGCGGGGGCGGTGCCAAAAACATTCAGTACTTC. The encoded protein is CASSAPGTSGGGAKNIQYF. The variable domain in full, with the rest retrieved from reference TRBV9 and TRBJ2-4, is DSGVTQTPKHLITATGQRVTLRCSPRSGDLSVYWYQQSLDQGLQFLIQYYNGEERAKGNILERFSAQQFPDLHSELNLSSLELGDSALYFCASSAPGTSGGGAKNIQYFGAGTRLSVL.

The rearrangement links TRBV9 to TRBJ1-2; D unresolved. Trimming took off 0 bases at V and 1 base at J, with 10 bases between the two ends. Germline lookup yields CDR1 SGDLS and CDR2 YYNGEE. The CDR3 totals 15 residues. As DNA, the CDR3 is TGTGCCAGCAGCGTAGTACCGGGAGATAACTATGGCTACACCTTC. Its protein product is CASSVVPGDNYGYTF.

This chain joins TRBV9 and TRBJ2-3, with 11 bases matching TRBD2. Germline V lookup: CDR1 SGDLS, CDR2 YYNGEE. The CDR3 has 17 residues. V dropped 0 bases and J dropped 5; count of bases not matched to a gene: 8. CDR3 DNA sequence: TGTGCCAGCAGCGTAGGGGGTAGCGGGGGGGCTAAAGATACGCAGTATTTT. This codes for CASSVGGSGGAKDTQYF. The complete variable domain, with remaining parts taken from reference TRBV9 and TRBJ2-3, reads DSGVTQTPKHLITATGQRVTLRCSPRSGDLSVYWYQQSLDQGLQFLIQYYNGEERAKGNILERFSAQQFPDLHSELNLSSLELGDSALYFCASSVGGSGGAKDTQYFGPGTRLTVL.